The clone carrying this T cell receptor beta chain was observed at least ten times. No antigen is known for it. This sample is part of a study of T-cell memory formation after mild COVID-19. Study results and caveats: There were some responding clones in pre-infection memory, which suggested that cross-reactive memory had joined.

TCR alpha and TCR beta cDNA libraries carrying sample barcodes and UMIs came from 5'RACE with constant-segment primers. TCRdb used MiXCR to reprocess the 5' RACE reads, holding one entry per CDR3 protein. The table has under 300,000 distinct CDR3 sequences, about a sixth seen once; the top ten hold approximately 3.5%. The V gene lost 1 base and the J gene lost 7 bases, with 10 bases spanning the gap. Germline assignment: CDR1 MDHEN and CDR2 SYDVKM. The CDR3 runs 13 residues. V gene TRBV28 combines with J gene TRBJ2-5; D remains unclear. This receptor was identified in a man between 18 and 29 years old who had mild COVID-19 (a few samples of this study predate the infection). Cell type and time point are not known. Sequencing was carried out using PBMCs or a T cell subset sorted from them (not recorded which). This CDR3 is CASSLYQVGTQYF. The CDR3 DNA sequence: TGTGCCAGCAGTTTATACCAGGTTGGGACCCAGTACTTC.